The 27 T cell receptor beta chains listed next were all sequenced from one sample in a study of blood T cells in healthy people across ages (dated by TCRdb to about 2015). The receptor library was made with 5' RACE. The second PCR ran for roughly 7 to 12 cycles and used a J-beta primer mix along with a sample-barcoded 5' primer. Using fastp at Q25 and MiXCR, TCRdb reprocessed the public reads and kept productive beta chains. CDR3 protein duplicates are merged, each entry listing the most common genes and DNA. Across this sample there are around 1,900,000 distinct CDR3 sequences, with roughly 43% seen only once. The top ten constitute 23% of the sample. Sequencing was done on a sample of blood. The receptor set was obtained from a human donor in good health.

The rearrangement links TRBV4-3 to TRBJ1-6, with D unresolved. This CDR3 spans 14 amino acids. In germline, CDR1 is LGHNA, CDR2 YSLEER. V gave up 2 bases and J gave up 8 bases, with 10 bases separating them. CDR3 coding DNA: TGCGCCAGCAGCCAAAGATCGGCATATTCACCCCTCCACTTT. Its protein is CASSQRSAYSPLHF.

The genes are TRBV27 and TRBJ2-7, with no clear D. Germline CDR1 and CDR2: MNHEY and SMNVEV (reference sequence). The ends were cut back, 3 bases at V and 0 bases at J, with 9 bases in the middle. The CDR3 has 14 amino acids. The CDR3 DNA reads as TGTGCCAGCAGTTTCGCTGACGGCTCCTACGAGCAGTACTTC. Its translation is CASSFADGSYEQYF.

The chain links TRBV20-1 to TRBJ1-2; D perhaps matches TRBD1 (5 bases). CDR1 is DFQATT and CDR2 is SNEGSKA in the germline V gene (reference sequence). CDR3 length: 14 residues. Trimming left V 3 bases short and J 4 bases short, with 15 bases between. The CDR3 sequence: CSARQPGALYGYTF. The CDR3 region has the DNA TGCAGTGCTAGGCAGCCCGGGGCCCTCTATGGCTACACCTTC.

The chain links TRBV10-3 to TRBJ2-3; no definite D call. The CDR3 runs to 14 residues. With 2 bases removed from V and 1 base from J, the gap between germline ends came to 7 bases. CDR1 is ENHRY and CDR2 is SYGVKD in the germline V gene. The CDR3 sequence: CAISEDPGTDTQYF. CDR3 sequence (DNA): TGTGCCATCAGTGAGGATCCGGGCACAGATACGCAGTATTTT.

The chain combines TRBV5-1 with TRBJ2-2; TRBD1 agrees at 7 bases. In germline, CDR1 is SGHRS, CDR2 YFSETQ. J was trimmed by 6 bases and V by 1 base; bases with no gene match: 3. This CDR3 has 14 residues. In nucleotides, the CDR3 is TGCGCCAGCAGCTTGCTCCAGGGGGCCGGGGAGCTGTTTTTT. Translating gives CASSLLQGAGELFF.

This chain joins TRBV5-1 and TRBJ2-5; no firm D call. The DNA matches TRBJ2-1 better at its end, which makes the J call doubtful. The CDR3 runs to 13 residues. Germline V CDR1 and CDR2: SGHRS, YFSETQ. CDR3 bases: TGCGCCAGCAGCCCGACCCCCCAAGAGACCCAGTTCTTC. Translation gives CASSPTPQETQFF.

This clonotype occurred a few times. The V call is TRBV11-2, the J call TRBJ2-3, with a tentative D call TRBD2 (5 bases). V lost 5 bases, J lost 0 bases, and 9 bases lay in between. Germline V gene data show CDR1 as SGHAT and CDR2 as FQNNGV. The CDR3 spans 14 residues. The DNA of the CDR3 is TGTGCCAGCAGCGGACTCGTCAGCACAGATACGCAGTATTTT. Translated: CASSGLVSTDTQYF.

This clonotype appeared a few times. The chain uses TRBV7-2 and TRBJ1-2; D is unresolved. The length of the CDR3 is 15 residues. The V gene lost 2 bases and the J gene lost 7 bases, with 17 bases spanning the gap. The germline V gene encodes CDR1 SGHTA and CDR2 FQGNSA. The CDR3 reads CASSLYRTLDGGYTF. In nucleotides, the CDR3 is TGTGCCAGCAGCTTATATAGGACCCTTGACGGTGGCTACACCTTC.

This clonotype was recorded a few times. The chain couples TRBV5-1 to TRBJ2-3; possibly TRBD1 or TRBD2 for D (5 bases each). Germline assignment: CDR1 SGHRS and CDR2 YFSETQ. The V end lost 1 base, the J end lost 3 bases, and 12 bases lay between the germline ends. The CDR3 is 15 residues long. CDR3 sequence reads: CASSLRDVRTDTQYF. CDR3 sequence (DNA): TGCGCCAGCAGCTTGCGGGACGTTAGAACAGATACGCAGTATTTT. The whole variable domain, filled in from reference TRBV5-1 and TRBJ2-3, reads KAGVTQTPRYLIKTRGQQVTLSCSPISGHRSVSWYQQTPGQGLQFLFEYFSETQRNKGNFPGRFSGRQFSNSRSEMNVSTLELGDSALYLCASSLRDVRTDTQYFGPGTRLTVL.

This rearrangement joins TRBV6-6 to TRBJ1-3; a possible D gene is TRBD1 (5 bases). CDR3 size: 15 residues. Germline CDR1 and CDR2: MNHNY and SVGAGI (reference sequence). V dropped 3 bases and J dropped 0 bases, with 9 bases sitting between them. DNA of the CDR3: TGTGCCAGCAGTTATCAGGGAACCTCTGGAAACACCATATATTTT. Its protein is CASSYQGTSGNTIYF.

This clonotype was recorded many times. J is TRBJ1-1 and V is TRBV20-1; the D gene is possibly TRBD1 (5 bases). This CDR3 is 13 amino acids long. The germline V and J ends were trimmed by 0 bases and 5 bases, with 10 bases remaining between them. Germline lookup yields CDR1 DFQATT and CDR2 SNEGSKA (reference sequence). The CDR3 is CSAREGPGTEAFF. CDR3 in DNA: TGCAGTGCTAGAGAGGGGCCTGGGACTGAAGCTTTCTTT.

There are a few counts of this clonotype. V and J are TRBV7-9 and TRBJ2-3, with D uncertain. This CDR3 is 14 amino acids long. The germline gives CDR1 SEHNR, CDR2 FQNEAQ (reference sequence). With 5 bases removed from V and 0 bases from J, the gap between germline ends came to 9 bases. The CDR3 DNA reads TGTGCCAGCAGCCGAGGATACAGCACAGATACGCAGTATTTT. Translation gives CASSRGYSTDTQYF.

The chain has TRBV7-2 and TRBJ2-3, with D uncertain. This CDR3 has 14 amino acids. Germline CDR1 reads SGHTA; CDR2 reads FQGNSA. V lost 3 bases and J lost 1, with 8 bases in between. CDR3: CASSFKWGTDTQYF. CDR3 DNA sequence: TGTGCCAGCAGCTTTAAATGGGGCACAGATACGCAGTATTTT. The entire variable domain, with the rest obtained from reference TRBV7-2 and TRBJ2-3, is as follows: GAGVSQSPSNKVTEKGKDVELRCDPISGHTALYWYRQSLGQGLEFLIYFQGNSAPDKSGLPSDRFSAERTGGSVSTLTIQRTQQEDSAVYLCASSFKWGTDTQYFGPGTRLTVL.

The V and J genes are TRBV20-1 and TRBJ2-1; D is unclear. The CDR3 covers 14 residues. The V gene's germline CDR1 is DFQATT and CDR2 SNEGSKA (reference sequence). Trimming left V 3 bases short and J 3 bases short, with 12 bases between. The CDR3 DNA reads as TGCAGTGCTAGTTCAGGCAGGCACTACAATGAGCAGTTCTTC. Translated: CSASSGRHYNEQFF.

The chain joins TRBV27 to TRBJ2-5, with 8 positions matching TRBD1. The germline V gene encodes CDR1 MNHEY and CDR2 SMNVEV (reference sequence). The J segment lost 5 bases and the V segment lost 5 bases, leaving 10 bases of the junction unmatched. The CDR3 is made up of 15 amino acids. DNA for the CDR3: TGTGCCAGCAGTCCTAAGACAGGGGTCAAGGAGACCCAGTACTTC. Translating it yields CASSPKTGVKETQYF.

This clonotype appeared a few times. The V and J genes are TRBV7-9 and TRBJ2-5; TRBD2 aligns across 8 bases. The junction had 4 bases not matched to a gene; V was cut back by 0 bases and J by 4 bases. CDR1 and CDR2 (germline): SEHNR, FQNEAQ (reference sequence). The CDR3 runs 15 residues. The CDR3 DNA is TGTGCCAGCAGCTTAGCTCGAGCGGGGGTAGAGACCCAGTACTTC. Protein sequence: CASSLARAGVETQYF.

The genes are TRBV19 and TRBJ1-2, with 9 bases lining up with TRBD1. The trim removed 6 bases at V and 6 bases at J, leaving 5 bases unmatched. CDR3 length: 13 amino acids. Germline V gene sequence: CDR1 LNHDA, CDR2 SQIVND (reference sequence). CDR3 sequence (DNA): TGTGCCAGTAGGAGACAGGGGGTCCATGGCTACACCTTC. Amino acids: CASRRQGVHGYTF.

This clonotype was observed once. The gene calls are TRBV10-3 and TRBJ1-5, with D unresolved. Germline values: CDR1 ENHRY, CDR2 SYGVKD. V lost 3 bases to trimming and J lost 5 bases, with 5 bases between them. The CDR3 has 12 residues. For the CDR3, the DNA is TGTGCCATCAGTGATTTTGATCAGCCCCAGCATTTT. Translation gives CAISDFDQPQHF.

In this sample, this clonotype turned up many times. The J gene is TRBJ2-1, the V gene TRBV27; D not certain. Looked up from germline, CDR1 is MNHEY and CDR2 is SMNVEV (reference sequence). V dropped 6 bases and J dropped 7 bases, with 10 bases sitting between them. This CDR3 spans 12 amino acids. CDR3 region: CASSLIGNEQFF. DNA of the CDR3: TGTGCCAGCAGCTTAATCGGGAATGAGCAGTTCTTC.

This clonotype was picked up a small number of times. The chain links TRBV7-9 to TRBJ2-7, with 9 bases lining up with TRBD1. This CDR3 region has 17 residues. V lost 0 bases, J lost 1 base, and 7 bases stayed unmatched. CDR1 is SEHNR, CDR2 FQNEAQ, per germline (reference sequence). The CDR3 here is CASSLAYAGQGSYEQYF. The CDR3 DNA reads TGTGCCAGCAGCTTAGCGTACGCGGGACAGGGTTCCTACGAGCAGTACTTC.

This clonotype was seen a handful of times. This sequence joins TRBV7-2 and TRBJ1-2, with 12 nucleotides matching TRBD1. V shed 4 bases and J 8 bases; nucleotides not matched to a gene: 8. The CDR3 is 15 residues long. Germline values: CDR1 SGHTA, CDR2 FQGNSA. CDR3 sequence (DNA): TGTGCCAGCAGCTCGTTGGGACAGGGGGCCGTCGGCTACACCTTC. Its translation: CASSSLGQGAVGYTF.

This clonotype showed up many times. CDR3 coding DNA: TGTGCCAGCAGCGTAGGTTGGGACCGCTCCTACGAGCAGTACTTC. This codes for CASSVGWDRSYEQYF. This chain links TRBV9 with TRBJ2-7; the D call may be TRBD1 or TRBD2 (5 bases each). CDR1 and CDR2 from the germline V gene are SGDLS and YYNGEE. The CDR3 has 15 residues. V shed 0 bases and J shed 0 bases, with 10 bases lying between them.

This chain links TRBV6-6 with TRBJ1-1, with D maybe TRBD1 (6 bases). The ends were cut back, 4 bases at V and 4 bases at J, with 16 bases in the middle. Germline CDR1 reads MNHNY; CDR2 reads SVGAGI (reference sequence). The CDR3 has 15 amino acids. CDR3 amino acids: CASSSLSGAVTEAFF. CDR3 DNA sequence: TGTGCCAGCAGTTCGCTATCAGGGGCGGTCACTGAAGCTTTCTTT.

This chain uses TRBV5-5 with TRBJ2-3; D is ambiguous. Trimming left V 3 bases short and J 5 bases short, with 19 bases between. In germline, CDR1 is SGHKS, CDR2 YYEKEE (reference sequence). The CDR3 has 16 residues. Here the CDR3 reads CASSSSRWEGLDTQYF. DNA of the CDR3: TGTGCCAGCAGCTCCTCGAGATGGGAAGGATTAGATACGCAGTATTTT.

This clonotype was seen only a few times. The genes are TRBV7-9 and TRBJ1-6, with D unresolved. The CDR3 covers 14 residues. V was cut by 3 bases and J by 9 bases, with 12 bases left in between. CDR1 is SEHNR and CDR2 is FQNEAQ in the germline V gene (reference sequence). As DNA, the CDR3 is TGTGCCAGCAGCTTGTACGGGGTAACTTCACCCCTCCACTTT. This translates into CASSLYGVTSPLHF.

The rearrangement links TRBV7-2 to TRBJ1-2; D is possibly TRBD1 (6 bases). The germline V gene has CDR1 SGHTA and CDR2 FQGNSA. The CDR3 runs to 15 residues. Trimming cost V 4 bases and J 4 bases, with 16 bases left between them. Written as DNA, the CDR3 is TGTGCCAGCAGCTCCAAGGGGGAGAACTTCTATGGCTACACCTTC. It translates to CASSSKGENFYGYTF. Looking up the rest from reference TRBV7-2 and TRBJ1-2 gives the full variable domain: GAGVSQSPSNKVTEKGKDVELRCDPISGHTALYWYRQSLGQGLEFLIYFQGNSAPDKSGLPSDRFSAERTGGSVSTLTIQRTQQEDSAVYLCASSSKGENFYGYTFGSGTRLTVV.

This clonotype has a handful of counts. The rearrangement links TRBV7-2 to TRBJ2-7, with a weak D call TRBD2 (5 bases). Germline CDR1 is SGHTA and CDR2 is FQGNSA. Trimming took off 0 bases at V and 0 bases at J, with 12 bases between the two ends. The CDR3 contains 16 residues. CDR3 sequence reads: CASSLAPAGSSYEQYF. In DNA, the CDR3 is TGTGCCAGCAGCTTAGCCCCAGCTGGGAGCTCCTACGAGCAGTACTTC.